Below are 18 T cell receptor beta chains sequenced from a single sample in a study of blood T cell repertoires in COVID-19 (dated by TCRdb to 2018 to 2020). The receptor library was made with the immunoSEQ multiplex PCR assay. TCRdb retrieved this table from immuneACCESS and kept in-frame rearrangements only. Not all clones are present; in checked studies, unresolved V genes account for under half, and no reason is known for the remainder. The sample includes about 220,000 clones, with more than 65% observed a single time. The ten most abundant clones make up more than 9% of the sample. Sequenced input: peripheral blood. Receptors originate from a man aged 50 or older with active or convalescent COVID-19.

This chain links TRBV5-1 with TRBJ2-7, with D perhaps matching TRBD2 (6 bases). This CDR3 is 15 amino acids long. Trimming stripped 0 bases from V and 0 bases from J, with 10 bases between. Germline CDR1 and CDR2: SGHRS and YFSETQ. The CDR3 region is CASSLAPGLSYEQYF. DNA for the CDR3: TGCGCCAGCAGCTTGGCCCCGGGACTCTCCTACGAGCAGTACTTC.

This clone was seen more than once but under ten times. This chain uses TRBV28 with TRBJ1-2; 8 bases agree with TRBD1. V shed 3 bases, J shed 3 bases, and the junction held 6 bases outside the gene matches. The germline gives CDR1 MDHEN, CDR2 SYDVKM. This CDR3 has 15 amino acids. The chain's CDR3 is CASSLSRDRYYGYTF. CDR3 DNA: TGTGCCAGCAGTTTGTCCCGGGACAGGTACTATGGCTACACCTTC.

This chain links TRBV6-2 or TRBV6-3 with TRBJ1-5; 8 bases agree with TRBD1. This CDR3 has 16 amino acids. CDR1 is MNHEY, CDR2 SVGEGT, per germline. V trimming: 0 bases; J trimming: 7 bases; junction bases outside the gene matches: 8. CDR3: CASSYSRTGRGQPQHF. The CDR3 DNA reads TGTGCCAGCAGTTACTCCAGGACAGGGAGAGGACAGCCCCAGCATTTT.

The chain joins TRBV7-2 to TRBJ1-5; possibly TRBD1 for D (5 bases). The V gene lost 2 bases and the J gene lost 6 bases, with 20 bases spanning the gap. This CDR3 comprises 17 residues. Germline V gene sequence: CDR1 SGHTA, CDR2 FQGNSA. CDR3 nucleotide sequence: TGTGCCAGCAGCTTAAGAGACAGATCCCCTTCTCGTCAGCCCCAGCATTTT. Its protein product is CASSLRDRSPSRQPQHF.

Only a few counts were recorded for this clone. The rearrangement links TRBV6-5 to TRBJ2-7; TRBD1 is a possible D gene (5 bases). Germline V CDR1 and CDR2: MNHEY, SVGAGI. The CDR3 length is 13 residues. The V and J ends lost 7 bases and 6 bases respectively, with 16 bases between them. The chain's CDR3 is CASIQGAFGEQYF. For the CDR3, the DNA is TGTGCCAGCATCCAGGGTGCGTTTGGCGAGCAGTACTTC.

V is TRBV2 and J is TRBJ1-6; D not resolved. Germline-derived CDR1 and CDR2 are SNHLY and FYNNEI. With 6 bases removed from V and 6 bases from J, the gap between germline ends came to 18 bases. The CDR3 has 16 amino acids. The CDR3, as DNA: TGTGCCAGCAGGGGAGGCACCTTGGGCGCTAATTCACCCCTCCACTTT. This codes for CASRGGTLGANSPLHF.

This chain connects TRBV2 to TRBJ1-5; 7 nucleotides align to TRBD1. Germline loops: CDR1 SNHLY, CDR2 FYNNEI. Unmatched junction bases numbered 11, after V lost 8 bases and J lost 10 bases. The CDR3 sequence is 13 residues long. The CDR3 sequence is CASQGGARGPQHF. CDR3 nucleotide sequence: TGTGCCAGCCAAGGGGGCGCGAGGGGCCCCCAGCATTTT.

This chain links TRBV7-8 with TRBJ1-5; TRBD1 agrees at 7 bases. V gave up 2 bases and J gave up 2 bases; unmatched junction bases: 9. Looked up from germline, CDR1 is SGHVS and CDR2 is FQNEAQ. There are 17 residues in the CDR3. As DNA, the CDR3 is TGTGCCAGCAGCTTAAGAGGAGGGGGCGGTGGCAATCAGCCCCAGCATTTT. Residues: CASSLRGGGGGNQPQHF.

The chain links TRBV24-1 to TRBJ2-5; 7 bases agree with TRBD2. CDR1 KGHDR and CDR2 SFDVKD come from the germline V gene. The CDR3 extends over 15 amino acids. Trimming removed 0 bases from V and 4 bases from J; junction bases left unmatched: 4. In DNA form, the CDR3 reads TGTGCCACCAGTGATTTGAATGGGGGGGGAGAGACCCAGTACTTC. It codes for CATSDLNGGGETQYF.

This clone was found a few times. The V call is TRBV28, the J call TRBJ2-7, with TRBD1 matching over 7 bases. Germline V CDR1 and CDR2: MDHEN, SYDVKM. The CDR3 runs to 17 residues. V was pared by 6 bases and J by 3 bases, with 17 bases of the junction left unmatched. CDR3 in DNA: TGTGCCAGCAGCTATTACGGGACAGTAGTTCCCAACTACGAGCAGTACTTC. Its protein product is CASSYYGTVVPNYEQYF.

This sequence joins TRBV6-5 and TRBJ1-3, with D uncertain. There are 16 residues in the CDR3. Germline V gene sequence: CDR1 MNHEY, CDR2 SVGAGI. Trimming pared 0 bases from V and 0 bases from J, leaving 9 bases between. The CDR3 DNA reads as TGTGCCAGCAGTTACTCGTTTGAGAGCTCTGGAAACACCATATATTTT. It yields the protein CASSYSFESSGNTIYF.

This rearrangement joins TRBV7-9 to TRBJ1-6, with D hard to call. CDR1 is SEHNR and CDR2 is FQNEAQ in the germline V gene (reference sequence). CDR3 size: 14 residues. Trimming stripped 3 bases from V and 5 bases from J, with 8 bases between. The CDR3 bases are TGTGCCAGCAGCTTGACCGGGAATAATTCACCCCTCCACTTT. Translating gives CASSLTGNNSPLHF.

The chain has TRBV7-9 and TRBJ2-3, with 13 bases matching TRBD2. CDR3 length: 18 amino acids. V trimming: 5 bases; J trimming: 6 bases; junction bases outside the gene matches: 14. CDR1 is SEHNR and CDR2 is FQNEAQ in the germline V gene (reference sequence). In DNA form, the CDR3 reads TGTGCCAGCAGCGCGAACCCCGGACTAGCGGGAGTCGAGGATACGCAGTATTTT. Amino acid sequence: CASSANPGLAGVEDTQYF.

This clone was found once. The gene calls are TRBV4-1 and TRBJ2-6; weak D call: TRBD2 (6 bases). CDR1 MGHRA and CDR2 YSYEKL come from the germline V gene. Trimming left V 4 bases short and J 4 bases short, with 8 bases between. This CDR3 comprises 14 residues. CDR3 sequence (DNA): TGCGCCAGCAGCCCCGCGGGGGGGGCCAACGTCCTGACTTTC. Amino acid sequence: CASSPAGGANVLTF.

The chain is built from TRBV5-1 and TRBJ1-6, with 8 bases aligning to TRBD1. The ends lost 6 bases at V and 6 bases at J; junction bases unmatched: 5. Germline CDR1 and CDR2: SGHRS and YFSETQ. This CDR3 contains 14 residues. The CDR3 nucleotides read TGCGCCAGCACGACAGGGGCGTTTAATTCACCCCTCCACTTT. Its protein product is CASTTGAFNSPLHF.

CDR3 sequence: CASSEASRGRGQYEQYF. The CDR3, as DNA: TGTGCCAGCAGTGAAGCGAGTCGCGGGAGAGGGCAGTACGAGCAGTACTTC. The chain is built from TRBV2 and TRBJ2-7, with 7 bases aligning to TRBD2. The CDR3 has 17 residues. Germline trimming cut 0 bases from V and 4 bases from J; bases unmatched to any gene: 12. The V gene's germline CDR1 is SNHLY and CDR2 FYNNEI. Using reference TRBV2 and TRBJ2-7 for the parts outside the CDR3, the full variable domain is EPEVTQTPSHQVTQMGQEVILRCVPISNHLYFYWYRQILGQKVEFLVSFYNNEISEKSEIFDDQFSVERPDGSNFTLKIRSTKLEDSAMYFCASSEASRGRGQYEQYFGPGTRLTVT.

The CDR3 DNA follows: TGCGCCAGCAGCTCCGGACAAGGCTACGAGCAGTACTTC. Translated, it gives CASSSGQGYEQYF. J is TRBJ2-7 and V is TRBV5-1; a possible D gene is TRBD1 (5 bases). The V and J ends lost 3 bases and 3 bases respectively, with 10 bases between them. The CDR3 length is 13 residues. Germline CDR1 and CDR2: SGHRS and YFSETQ.

The CDR3 loop is CASRYSNTEAFF. The CDR3 coding sequence is TGTGCCAGCAGATACTCTAACACTGAAGCTTTCTTT. The rearrangement links TRBV2 to TRBJ1-1; the D is unclear. There are 12 residues in the CDR3. V was clipped by 6 bases and J by 2 bases, with 7 bases between them. Germline assignment: CDR1 SNHLY and CDR2 FYNNEI.